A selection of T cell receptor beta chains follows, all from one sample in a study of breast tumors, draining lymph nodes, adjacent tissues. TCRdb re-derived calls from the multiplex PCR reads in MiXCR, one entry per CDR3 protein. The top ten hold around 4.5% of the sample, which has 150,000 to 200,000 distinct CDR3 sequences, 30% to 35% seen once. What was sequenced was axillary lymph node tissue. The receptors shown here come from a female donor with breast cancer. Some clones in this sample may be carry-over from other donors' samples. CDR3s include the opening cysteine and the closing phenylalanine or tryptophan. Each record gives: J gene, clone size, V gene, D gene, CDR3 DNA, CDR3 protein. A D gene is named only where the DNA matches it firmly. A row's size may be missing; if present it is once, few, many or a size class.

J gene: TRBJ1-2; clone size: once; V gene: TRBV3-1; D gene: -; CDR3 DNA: TGTGCCAGCAGCCTCCATTCGGCAGGGGCCTCTGGCTACACCTTC; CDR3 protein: CASSLHSAGASGYTF
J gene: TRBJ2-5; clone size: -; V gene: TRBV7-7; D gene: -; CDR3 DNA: -; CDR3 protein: CASSFAGGAGETQHF
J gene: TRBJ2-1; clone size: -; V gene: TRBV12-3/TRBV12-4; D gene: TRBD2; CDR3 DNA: TGTGCCAGCAGTTTAGGGCTAGCGGGCGGGAATGAGCAGCTCTTC; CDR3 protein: CASSLGLAGGNEQLF
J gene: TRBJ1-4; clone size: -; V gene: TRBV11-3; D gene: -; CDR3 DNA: TGTGCCGGCAGCCCTGCGGCCTACCAAAGTGAAAAACTGTTTTTT; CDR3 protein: CAGSPAAYQSEKLFF
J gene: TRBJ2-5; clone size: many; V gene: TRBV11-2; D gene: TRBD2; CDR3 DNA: TGTGCCAGCAGCTTAGAGCCGGGGGGGATGGAGACCCAGTACTTC; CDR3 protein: CASSLEPGGMETQYF
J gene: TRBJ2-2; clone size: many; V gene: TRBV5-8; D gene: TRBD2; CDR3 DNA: TGTGCCAGCAGCTTACTAGCGGACACCGGGGAGCTGTTTTTT; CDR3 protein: CASSLLADTGELFF
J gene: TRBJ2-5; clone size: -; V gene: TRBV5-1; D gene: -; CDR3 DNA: TGCGCCAGCAGCTTGCTCGGACAGTCGCACGAGACCCAGTACTTC; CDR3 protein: CASSLLGQSHETQYF
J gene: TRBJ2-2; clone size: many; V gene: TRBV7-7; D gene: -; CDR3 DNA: TGTGCTAGCAGCTTAGATGGACAGCCCACCGGGGAGCTGTTTTTT; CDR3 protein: CASSLDGQPTGELFF
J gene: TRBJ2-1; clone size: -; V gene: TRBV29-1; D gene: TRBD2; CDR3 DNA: TGCAGCGTTGGACAGGGAGCGGGGGGGCCCTCGTACAATGAGCAGTTCTTC; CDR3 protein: CSVGQGAGGPSYNEQFF
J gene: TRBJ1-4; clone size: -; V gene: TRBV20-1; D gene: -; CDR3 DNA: TGCAGTGCTAGAGATGGGAGAGATGAAACACTGCTTTTT; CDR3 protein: CSARDGRDETLLF
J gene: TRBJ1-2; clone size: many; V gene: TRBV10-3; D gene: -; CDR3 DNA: TGTGCCATCAGTGAGTGGACGGGGTCGGAAAGGACTGGCTACACCTTC; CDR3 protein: CAISEWTGSERTGYTF
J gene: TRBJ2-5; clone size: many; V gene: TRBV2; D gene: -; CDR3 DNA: TGTGCCAGCAGTGCGATGGAGCGGGAGACCCAGTACTTC; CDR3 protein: CASSAMERETQYF
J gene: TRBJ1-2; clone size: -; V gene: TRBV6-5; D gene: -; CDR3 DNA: TGTGCCAGCAATACCGGGCTAACCTCGGGTGGCTGCACCTTC; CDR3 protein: CASNTGLTSGGCTF
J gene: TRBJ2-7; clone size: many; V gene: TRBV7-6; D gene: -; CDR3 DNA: TGTGCCAGCAGCCAAGGGATCTTTTACGAGCAGTACTTC; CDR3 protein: CASSQGIFYEQYF
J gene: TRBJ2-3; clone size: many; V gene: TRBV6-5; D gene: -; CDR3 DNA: TGTGCCAGCGGATACAGACTAGTAACAGATACGCAGTATTTT; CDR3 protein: CASGYRLVTDTQYF
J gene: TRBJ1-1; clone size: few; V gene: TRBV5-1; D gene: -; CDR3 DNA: TGCGCCAGCAGTACCCAGGGTGACACTGAAGCTTTCTTT; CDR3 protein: CASSTQGDTEAFF
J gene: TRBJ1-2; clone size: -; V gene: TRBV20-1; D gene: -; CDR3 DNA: -; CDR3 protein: CSARDGYTAYEQYFGPGLYGYTF